Shown below are 15 T cell receptor beta chains from a single sample sequenced in a study of shared clonotypes between healthy human individuals. CD45RO-negative, CCR7-positively selected cells formed the naive CD8 fraction, excluding terminally differentiated effector memory CD45RA+ cells. Method: immunoSEQ multiplex PCR; TCRdb's copy keeps in-frame clones and lacks some. This sample carries about 590,000 clones, around 95% of them seen once, and the ten largest clones take 0.11%. The specimen was naive CD8+ T cells sorted from blood. Receptors were obtained from a woman aged 25 to 39 in good health.

The gene calls are TRBV27 and TRBJ2-5; the D call may be TRBD1 or TRBD2 (5 bases each). The closer fit of TRBJ2-7 to the DNA end suggests the J call may be wrong. The CDR3 consists of 14 residues. The V gene's germline CDR1 is MNHEY and CDR2 SMNVEV (reference sequence). The CDR3 protein is CASSLGVDSYEQYF. Here the CDR3 DNA reads TGTGCCAGCAGTTTGGGGGTAGACTCCTACGAGCAGTACTTC.

The chain couples TRBV15 to TRBJ1-5; D may be TRBD1 (5 bases). In germline, CDR1 is LNHNV, CDR2 YYDKDF (reference sequence). This CDR3 is 15 amino acids long. Trimming took 5 bases from V and 6 from J, leaving 17 bases between them. The CDR3, as DNA: TGTGCCACCAGCGAAGAGAAACCCACAGGTCAGCCCCAGCATTTT. This gives the protein CATSEEKPTGQPQHF. The full variable domain, its missing parts supplied by reference TRBV15 and TRBJ1-5, is DAMVIQNPRYQVTQFGKPVTLSCSQTLNHNVMYWYQQKSSQAPKLLFHYYDKDFNNEADTPDNFQSRRPNTSFCFLDIRSPGLGDTAMYLCATSEEKPTGQPQHFGDGTRLSIL.

This clone was seen only a few times. This chain uses TRBV27 with TRBJ1-5; D unresolved. Deletions cut 1 base from V and 3 bases from J, with 10 bases between. CDR1 and CDR2 (germline): MNHEY, SMNVEV (reference sequence). The CDR3 totals 15 residues. The CDR3 nucleotides read TGTGCCAGCAGTTTATTCTTGGGTCTCAATCAGCCCCAGCATTTT. Protein product: CASSLFLGLNQPQHF.

The chain couples TRBV30 to TRBJ2-7, with TRBD1 as a possible D gene (6 bases). Trimming shortened V by 2 bases and J by 3 bases, and 14 bases separated the two germline ends. Germline CDR1 is GTSNPN and CDR2 is SVGIG (reference sequence). The CDR3 runs to 14 residues. CDR3 coding DNA: TGTGCCTGGAGTACCCTCAGAGGGGGCTACGAGCAGTACTTC. This sequence encodes CAWSTLRGGYEQYF.

The genes are TRBV2 and TRBJ1-5; 11 bases line up with TRBD1. J gave up 0 bases and V 7 bases, and 11 bases lay outside the gene matches. This CDR3 has 18 residues. Germline V CDR1 and CDR2: SNHLY, FYNNEI. Written as DNA, the CDR3 is TGTGCCAGCACCCCAGCTTGGACAGGGGGCCATAGCAATCAGCCCCAGCATTTT. Protein product: CASTPAWTGGHSNQPQHF.

The V gene is TRBV5-6, the J gene TRBJ2-2; D is perhaps TRBD2 (6 bases). CDR1 and CDR2 (germline): SGHDT, YYEEEE. CDR3 length: 13 residues. Trimming took off 5 bases at V and 6 bases at J, with 11 bases between the two ends. DNA of the CDR3: TGTGCCAGCAGTTCACTAGCCCCCGGGGAGCTGTTTTTT. Its protein product is CASSSLAPGELFF. Full variable domain (missing parts from reference TRBV5-6 and TRBJ2-2): DAGVTQSPTHLIKTRGQQVTLRCSPKSGHDTVSWYQQALGQGPQFIFQYYEEEERQRGNFPDRFSGHQFPNYSSELNVNALLLGDSALYLCASSSLAPGELFFGEGSRLTVL.

This chain uses TRBV28 with TRBJ2-7; possibly TRBD2 for D (5 bases). The germline V and J ends were trimmed by 3 bases and 2 bases, with 11 bases remaining between them. Germline V lookup: CDR1 MDHEN, CDR2 SYDVKM. This CDR3 comprises 14 residues. Here the CDR3 DNA reads TGTGCCAGCAGTTTTTTGTCCGGGACCTACGAGCAGTACTTC. Amino acids: CASSFLSGTYEQYF.

The chain carries TRBV13 and TRBJ2-7; 8 bases align to TRBD2. With V trimmed by 5 bases and J by 6 bases, 6 bases remained unmatched. Germline V gene sequence: CDR1 PRHDT, CDR2 FYEKMQ (reference sequence). The CDR3 consists of 13 residues. The CDR3 loop is CASSPEGLAEQYF. The CDR3 region has the DNA TGTGCCAGCAGCCCCGAAGGACTAGCCGAGCAGTACTTC.

The CDR3 DNA reads as TGTGCCAGCAGCTTACTTGGGACTAGCGGGGACAACGAGCAGTACTTC. Amino acids: CASSLLGTSGDNEQYF. The rearrangement joins TRBV7-8 to TRBJ2-7; 13 nucleotides align to TRBD2. The CDR3 has 16 residues. V was pared by 2 bases and J by 5 bases, with 6 bases of the junction left unmatched. Germline values: CDR1 SGHVS, CDR2 FQNEAQ.

This chain joins TRBV9 and TRBJ2-1; D is uncertain. The CDR3 length is 11 residues. V was clipped by 1 base and J by 10 bases, with 6 bases between them. In germline, CDR1 is SGDLS, CDR2 YYNGEE. This CDR3 is CASSVREEQFF. CDR3 DNA sequence: TGTGCCAGCAGCGTAAGAGAAGAGCAGTTCTTC.

The chain is built from TRBV4-1 and TRBJ2-1; 7 bases are shared with TRBD1. The CDR3 covers 16 residues. Per the germline V gene, CDR1 is MGHRA and CDR2 is YSYEKL. V trimming: 0 bases; J trimming: 6 bases; junction bases outside the gene matches: 8. CDR3 region: CASSQDPGGEANEQFF. In DNA form, the CDR3 reads TGCGCCAGCAGCCAAGACCCAGGGGGAGAGGCCAATGAGCAGTTCTTC.

This clone was seen a single time. The chain employs TRBV28 and TRBJ1-1, with D possibly TRBD1 on 5 matching bases. Germline values: CDR1 MDHEN, CDR2 SYDVKM. V gave up 6 bases and J gave up 10 bases, with 15 bases separating them. CDR3 length equals 12 residues. The CDR3 DNA reads as TGTGCCAGCAGGAAATTCGGGGGTGGAGCTTTCTTT. This sequence encodes CASRKFGGGAFF. Together with reference TRBV28 and TRBJ1-1, the CDR3 gives the full variable domain: DVKVTQSSRYLVKRTGEKVFLECVQDMDHENMFWYRQDPGLGLRLIYFSYDVKMKEKGDIPEGYSVSREKKERFSLILESASTNQTSMYLCASRKFGGGAFFGQGTRLTVV.

The V call is TRBV19, the J call TRBJ1-1; 9 nucleotides align to TRBD1. The CDR3 has 13 residues. With V trimmed by 5 bases and J by 11 bases, 9 bases remained unmatched. Germline values: CDR1 LNHDA, CDR2 SQIVND (reference sequence). This CDR3 is CASSLDRGAEAFF. CDR3 sequence (DNA): TGTGCCAGTAGTCTTGACAGGGGGGCGGAGGCTTTCTTT.

This chain connects TRBV7-9 to TRBJ1-1, with TRBD1 matching over 9 bases. The junction had 11 bases not matched to a gene; V was cut back by 3 bases and J by 0 bases. The CDR3 covers 18 residues. Germline lookup yields CDR1 SEHNR and CDR2 FQNEAQ (reference sequence). The CDR3 region has the DNA TGTGCCAGCAGCTTCCCTGGACAGGGGACCAGTCTGAACACTGAAGCTTTCTTT. Translation gives CASSFPGQGTSLNTEAFF.

V gene TRBV19 combines with J gene TRBJ2-3, with D unclear. CDR3 length equals 14 residues. Germline lookup yields CDR1 LNHDA and CDR2 SQIVND (reference sequence). V was pared by 2 bases and J by 0 bases, with 6 bases between. This CDR3 is CASSITESTDTQYF. The CDR3 nucleotides read TGTGCCAGTAGTATAACTGAGAGCACAGATACGCAGTATTTT.